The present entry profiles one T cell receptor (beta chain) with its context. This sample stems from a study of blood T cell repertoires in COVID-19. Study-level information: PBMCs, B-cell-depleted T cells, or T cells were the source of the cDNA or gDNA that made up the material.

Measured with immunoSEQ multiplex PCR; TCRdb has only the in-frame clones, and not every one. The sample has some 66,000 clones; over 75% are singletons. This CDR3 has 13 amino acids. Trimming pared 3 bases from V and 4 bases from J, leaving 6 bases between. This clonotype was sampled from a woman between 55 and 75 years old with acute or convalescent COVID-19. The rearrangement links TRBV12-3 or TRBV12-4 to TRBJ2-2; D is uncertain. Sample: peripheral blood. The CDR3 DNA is TGTGCCAGCAGTTTGCGAACCACCGGGGAGCTGTTTTTT. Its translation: CASSLRTTGELFF.